This TCR beta chain was identified during a study of Japanese encephalitis immunity and Zika vaccine responses (dated by TCRdb to the early 2020s). Concerning the study at large: Each included participant got alum-adjuvanted ZPIV three times, at weeks 0, 4 and 28, with every dose being 5.0 ug. The study examined whether earlier vaccination against Japanese encephalitis virus (JEV) or yellow fever virus (YFV) influenced CD4 T cell responses to the Zika vaccine. The ZIKV peptides, 15-mers that overlapped by 11 residues, were chosen for containing NetMHCpan/NetMHCII-predicted epitopes with affinity below 50 nM. Before ZPIV, 11 to 13 participants got a single dose of YFV vaccine (YF-VAX), while roughly 10 participants were flavivirus-naive. In addition, the TCR repertoires of a few flavivirus-naive individuals were analyzed at weeks 2, 6 and 52 after ZPIV vaccination began. The stimulations used peptide pools from ZIKV structural proteins divided into flavivirus-conserved and non-conserved sets, or JEV or YFV peptides that matched the pre-vaccination. A two-dose regimen of JEV vaccine (IXIARO), with doses given 28 days apart, was administered to about a dozen participants two to three months before the first ZPIV dose. For TCR sequencing, several representative participants were chosen from each pre-vaccination group, with samples at week 0 (after pre-vaccination, before ZPIV) and week 52. Overall results and qualifications from the work: Compared with YFV-pre-vaccinated donors, JEV-pre-vaccinated donors had higher repertoire similarity across time-points and stimulations, indicating that more clonotypes were common to ZIKV and JEV stimulation. Rather than the whole vaccinated cohort, the analysis covered just a subset of trial participants, namely those who received three doses and had adequate samples. Peptide-pool deconvolution was not performed because of sample size limitations, and consequently the individual peptides driving cross-reactive responses were not identified. The samples grouped by participant and showed no similarity across individuals, which suggests that no public TCRs were detected. After ZPIV, repertoire richness of CD4 T cells responding to conserved ZIKV epitopes significantly decreased in JEV-pre-vaccinated donors. CD8 T cell responses of very low magnitude were detected against ZIKV peptide pools and were observed in only a few individuals.

PBMCs were stained with CellTrace CFSE and grown for approximately 6 days in RPMI containing about 8% human serum and peptide pools at approximately 1 ug/mL each. On a BD FACSAria, proliferating CD4 T cells were sorted without fixation as live CD56-CD19-CD16-CD3+CD4+ CFSE-low cells. Enrolled adults were healthy and were found to be seronegative for ZIKV, JEV, YFV, DENV and WNV by microneutralization screening. Samples came from a phase 1, double-blinded, randomized, placebo-controlled trial of an alum-adjuvanted Zika purified-inactivated virus (ZPIV) vaccine. Peripheral blood mononuclear cells were isolated using a standard procedure and kept frozen in liquid nitrogen until needed. This clonotype is regarded as medium-sized (0.01 to 0.1%). This clone may be a read error of a much larger clone one base away. The CDR3 holds 16 amino acids from the cysteine to the phenylalanine. Only the CDR3 part of the read is kept: 48 bases, read in frame from the first base. Taken from the germline V gene (reference sequence), the CDR1 and CDR2 loops are SGHKS and YYEKEE.

Library creation used 5' RACE. Before sequencing, TCRbeta libraries were pooled in proportion to the sorted cell numbers of each library. Total RNA was extracted from sorted cells with RNAzol RT, and cDNA was synthesized with an oligo(dT) primer and a template-switching oligo. The TCRbeta V-CDR3-J region was amplified by PCR with Kapa HiFi between a SMARTer oligo primer and a TCRbeta constant-region primer. Illumina adaptors and sample-specific index barcodes were added in a second PCR, with HighPrep bead cleanup and a Bioanalyzer check confirming a band of roughly 650 bp. Libraries were sequenced on an Illumina MiSeq with 2x151 bp paired-end reads. In the paper's pipeline: Reads were demultiplexed with an in-house Java program, and MiXCR assigned TCRbeta annotations and counted clonotypes. Repertoire overlap was assessed with Morisita-Horn indices from the R package vegan, and UPGMA clustering and Circos plots of recurring clonotypes were generated. Shannon diversity and richness were normalized to the maximum possible value based on input cell numbers, so that values between 0 and 1 were obtained. MUSCLE was used to align CDR3beta sequences, SeqinR to compute distances, and R to plot multidimensional scaling. Starting from the raw public reads, TCRdb applied fastp trimming at Q25, assembled clones with MiXCR and retained in-frame beta chains. Rows with one shared CDR3 protein collapse into an entry with the most common genes and DNA. For this entry, the V and J calls and clone size follow TCRdb and not the study's own pipeline. Counted in this sample were roughly 470 distinct CDR3 sequences; around 15% of them appeared once. The top ten constitute around 30% of the sample.

The chain couples TRBV5-5 to TRBJ2-2; 7 bases in the junction line up with TRBD1. The TCR originated in an adult man who received an inactivated Zika virus vaccine. Material: antigen-activated CD4+ T cells from blood, cultured, obtained during a Zika inactivated vaccine study. The CDR3 region has the sequence CASSLIGTVNAGELFF. The nucleotide sequence is given as TGTGCCAGCAGCTTAATTGGGACAGTGAACGCCGGGGAGCTGTTTTTT.